Below, 8 T cell receptor beta chains from the same sample are listed, as sequenced in a study of blood T cell repertoires in COVID-19. Some clones are missing from TCRdb's copy, which holds only in-frame ones; the method was immunoSEQ multiplex PCR. There are 100,000 to 150,000 clones in the sample; over 60% occur only once, and approximately 2% lies in the top ten. Sequencing used peripheral blood. These receptors were taken from a woman aged 70-85 years with acute or convalescent COVID-19.

The genes are TRBV3-1 (or the pseudogene TRBV3-2) and TRBJ1-2, with 7 nucleotides matching TRBD1. Germline V lookup: CDR1 LGHDT, CDR2 YNNKEL (reference sequence). V lost 0 bases and J lost 1; bases outside the gene matches: 2. CDR3 length equals 15 residues. CDR3 residues: CASSQDDRVNYGYTF. The CDR3 nucleotides read TGTGCCAGCAGCCAAGATGACAGGGTTAACTATGGCTACACCTTC.

This rearrangement joins TRBV5-6 to TRBJ1-2; D unresolved. Deletions cut 3 bases from V and 1 base from J, with 13 bases between. The CDR3 loop spans 15 amino acids. The germline gives CDR1 SGHDT, CDR2 YYEEEE. CDR3: CASSSGELINYGYTF. CDR3 bases: TGTGCCAGCAGCTCCGGAGAACTCATTAACTATGGCTACACCTTC.

Concerning this clone itself: At one end the junction does not follow the germline gene, possibly because of a read error. The rearrangement uses TRBV12-5 and TRBJ2-2; TRBD2 is a possible D gene (5 bases). CDR3 length equals 17 residues. Germline V gene data show CDR1 as LGHNT and CDR2 as FRNRAP. The CDR3 is CASGCLRVGYEHRGAVF. The CDR3 bases are TGTGCTAGTGGATGCCTCAGAGTAGGGTACGAACACCGGGGAGCTGTTTTT. Variable domain in full (rest from reference TRBV12-5 and TRBJ2-2): DARVTQTPRHKVTEMGQEVTMRCQPILGHNTVFWYRQTMMQGLELLAYFRNRAPLDDSGMPKDRFSAEMPDATLATLKIQPSEPRDSAVYFCASGCLRVGYEHRGAVFGEGSRLTVL.

The genes are TRBV3-1 (or the pseudogene TRBV3-2) and TRBJ1-3, with 8 bases that match TRBD1. The germline CDR1 and CDR2 sequences are LGHDT and YNNKEL (reference sequence). CDR3 length: 17 residues. The V gene end was trimmed by 1 base and the J gene end by 0 bases; junction bases not matched to a gene: 5. For the CDR3, the DNA is TGTGCCAGCAGCCAAGTGGACAGGGATCACTCTGGAAACACCATATATTTT. Translated: CASSQVDRDHSGNTIYF.

This clone was picked up many times. Within the sample, other DNA sequences also encode this same CDR3. The genes are TRBV7-9 and TRBJ1-2; 7 nucleotides line up with TRBD1. The germline CDR1 and CDR2 sequences are SEHNR and FQNEAQ (reference sequence). The CDR3 extends over 13 amino acids. Trimming removed 4 bases from V and 4 bases from J; junction bases left unmatched: 3. The CDR3 nucleotides read TGTGCCAGCAGCTCGGGGGACAGCTATGGCTACACCTTC. It translates to CASSSGDSYGYTF.

The chain couples TRBV6-2 or TRBV6-3 to TRBJ1-5; D is perhaps TRBD1 (6 bases). Trimming pared 0 bases from V and 8 bases from J, leaving 8 bases between. The CDR3 runs 13 residues. From germline, CDR1 is MNHEY and CDR2 SVGEGT. The CDR3 DNA follows: TGTGCCAGCAGTTACTCCCACAGGGAGCCCCAGCATTTT. Translation: CASSYSHREPQHF.

V is TRBV29-1 and J is TRBJ2-7; 10 positions match TRBD1. The trim removed 7 bases at V and 3 bases at J, leaving 12 bases unmatched. The CDR3 covers 15 residues. Looked up from germline, CDR1 is SQVTM and CDR2 is ANQGSEA. The CDR3 DNA is TGCAGCGCCTATGCGGGACAGGGGAACAACTACGAGCAGTACTTC. Its translation: CSAYAGQGNNYEQYF.

CDR3 loop: CASSLDGTGEAFF. The DNA for the CDR3 is TGTGCCAGCAGCTTAGATGGGACAGGTGAAGCTTTCTTT. The rearrangement joins TRBV11-2 to TRBJ1-1; 8 bases match TRBD1. Germline V gives CDR1 SGHAT, CDR2 FQNNGV. Trimming at V came to 0 bases and at J to 7 bases, leaving 1 base not matched to a gene. This CDR3 spans 13 amino acids.